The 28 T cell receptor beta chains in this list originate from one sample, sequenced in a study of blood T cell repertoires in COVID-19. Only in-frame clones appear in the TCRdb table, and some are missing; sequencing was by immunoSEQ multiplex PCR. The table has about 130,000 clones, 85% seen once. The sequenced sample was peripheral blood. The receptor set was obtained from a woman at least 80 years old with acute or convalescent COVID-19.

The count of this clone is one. The DNA for the CDR3 is TGTGCCAGCAGCTCCCCCGCTAATGAAAAACTGTTTTTT. The encoded protein is CASSSPANEKLFF. The chain employs TRBV7-8 and TRBJ1-4; D gene ambiguous. V lost 4 bases and J 3 bases, leaving 6 bases between the germline ends. The CDR3 has 13 residues. From germline, CDR1 is SGHVS and CDR2 FQNEAQ.

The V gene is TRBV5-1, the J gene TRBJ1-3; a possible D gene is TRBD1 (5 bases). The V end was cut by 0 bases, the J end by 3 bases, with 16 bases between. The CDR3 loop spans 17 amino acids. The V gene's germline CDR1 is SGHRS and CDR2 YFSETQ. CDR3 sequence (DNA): TGCGCCAGCAGCTTGGGGGGCTTACGCGGCTTTGGAAACACCATATATTTT. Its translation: CASSLGGLRGFGNTIYF.

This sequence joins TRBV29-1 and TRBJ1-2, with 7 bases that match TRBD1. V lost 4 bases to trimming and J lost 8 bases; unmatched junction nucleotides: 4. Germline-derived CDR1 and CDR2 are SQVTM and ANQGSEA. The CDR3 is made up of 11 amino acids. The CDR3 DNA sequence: TGCAGCGTTGGGACAGGCCCGGGCTACACCTTC. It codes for CSVGTGPGYTF.

DNA for the CDR3: TGTGCCAGCAGTGCCAGGGGGCGGACTGAAGCTTTCTTT. This sequence encodes CASSARGRTEAFF. This chain uses TRBV27 with TRBJ1-1; 8 bases map to TRBD1. Per germline, CDR1 MNHEY and CDR2 SMNVEV (reference sequence). V shed 5 bases, J shed 5 bases, and the junction held 4 bases outside the gene matches. This CDR3 comprises 13 residues.

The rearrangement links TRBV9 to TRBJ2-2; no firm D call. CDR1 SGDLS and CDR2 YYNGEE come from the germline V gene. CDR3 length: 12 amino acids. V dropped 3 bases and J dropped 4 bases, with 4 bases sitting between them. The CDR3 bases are TGTGCCAGCAGCGACAGCACCGGGGAGCTGTTTTTT. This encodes CASSDSTGELFF.

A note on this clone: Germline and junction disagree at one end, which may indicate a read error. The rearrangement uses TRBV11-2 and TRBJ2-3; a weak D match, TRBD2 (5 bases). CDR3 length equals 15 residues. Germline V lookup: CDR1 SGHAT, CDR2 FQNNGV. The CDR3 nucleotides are TGTGCCAGCAGCCTAGACGGGATCGGCACAGATACGCAGTATTTT. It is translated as CASSLDGIGTDTQYF.

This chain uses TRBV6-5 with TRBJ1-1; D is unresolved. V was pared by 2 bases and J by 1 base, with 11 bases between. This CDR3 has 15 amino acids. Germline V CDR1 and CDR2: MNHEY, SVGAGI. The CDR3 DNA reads TGTGCCAGCAGTTACCCCGTACTCCGGAACACTGAAGCTTTCTTT. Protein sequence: CASSYPVLRNTEAFF.

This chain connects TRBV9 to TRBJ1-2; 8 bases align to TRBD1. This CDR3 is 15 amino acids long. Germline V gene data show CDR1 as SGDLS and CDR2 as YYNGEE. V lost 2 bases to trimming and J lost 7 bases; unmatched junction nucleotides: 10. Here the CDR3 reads CASSVDTGGQGGYTF. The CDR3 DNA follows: TGTGCCAGCAGCGTCGATACCGGCGGACAGGGTGGCTACACCTTC.

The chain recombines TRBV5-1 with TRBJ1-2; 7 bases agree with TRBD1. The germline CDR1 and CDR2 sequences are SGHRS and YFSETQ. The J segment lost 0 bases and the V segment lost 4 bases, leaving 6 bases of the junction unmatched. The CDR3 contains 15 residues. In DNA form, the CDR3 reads TGCGCCAGCAGCATCGGGACAGCATCTAACTATGGCTACACCTTC. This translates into CASSIGTASNYGYTF.

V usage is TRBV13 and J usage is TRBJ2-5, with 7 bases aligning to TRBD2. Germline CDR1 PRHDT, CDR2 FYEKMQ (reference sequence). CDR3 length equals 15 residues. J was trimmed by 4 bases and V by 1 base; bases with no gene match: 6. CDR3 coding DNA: TGTGCCAGCAGCTTAGCCTCGACTAGCATAGAGACCCAGTACTTC. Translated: CASSLASTSIETQYF.

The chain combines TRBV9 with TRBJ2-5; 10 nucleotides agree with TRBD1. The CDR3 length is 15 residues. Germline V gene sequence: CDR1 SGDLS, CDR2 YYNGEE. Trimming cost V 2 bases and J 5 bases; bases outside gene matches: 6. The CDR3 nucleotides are TGTGCCAGCAGCGTGGCCGGGACAGGGGTCGAGACCCAGTACTTC. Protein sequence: CASSVAGTGVETQYF.

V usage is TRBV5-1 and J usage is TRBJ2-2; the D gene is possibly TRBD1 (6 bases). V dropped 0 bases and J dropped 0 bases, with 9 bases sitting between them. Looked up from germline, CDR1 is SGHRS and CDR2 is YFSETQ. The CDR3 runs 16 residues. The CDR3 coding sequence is TGCGCCAGCAGCTTGGCGGGACAAACGAACACCGGGGAGCTGTTTTTT. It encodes CASSLAGQTNTGELFF.

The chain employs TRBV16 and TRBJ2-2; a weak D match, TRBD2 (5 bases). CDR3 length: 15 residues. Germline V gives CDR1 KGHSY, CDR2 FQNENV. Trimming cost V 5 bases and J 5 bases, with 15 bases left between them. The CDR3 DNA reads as TGTGCCAGCAGCTTAAGTGGACTTTCTACCGGGGAGCTGTTTTTT. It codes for CASSLSGLSTGELFF.

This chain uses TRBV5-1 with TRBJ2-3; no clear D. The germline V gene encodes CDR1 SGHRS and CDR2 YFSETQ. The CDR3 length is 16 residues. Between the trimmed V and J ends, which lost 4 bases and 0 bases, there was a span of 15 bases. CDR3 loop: CASSRPEASSTDTQYF. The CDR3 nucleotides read TGCGCCAGCAGCAGGCCTGAGGCCTCTAGCACAGATACGCAGTATTTT. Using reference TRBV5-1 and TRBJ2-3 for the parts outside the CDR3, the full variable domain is KAGVTQTPRYLIKTRGQQVTLSCSPISGHRSVSWYQQTPGQGLQFLFEYFSETQRNKGNFPGRFSGRQFSNSRSEMNVSTLELGDSALYLCASSRPEASSTDTQYFGPGTRLTVL.

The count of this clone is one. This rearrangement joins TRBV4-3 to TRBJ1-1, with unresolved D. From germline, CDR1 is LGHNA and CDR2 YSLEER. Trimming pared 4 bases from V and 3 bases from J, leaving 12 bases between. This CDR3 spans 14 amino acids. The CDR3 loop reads CASSRRRSYTEAFF. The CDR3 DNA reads TGCGCCAGCAGCCGCAGGAGGTCATACACTGAAGCTTTCTTT.

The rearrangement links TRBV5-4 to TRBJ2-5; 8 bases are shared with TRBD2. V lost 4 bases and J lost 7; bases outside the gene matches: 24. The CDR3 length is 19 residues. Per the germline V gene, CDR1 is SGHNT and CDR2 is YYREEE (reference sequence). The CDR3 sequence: CASSIETGTLAGYSGTQYF. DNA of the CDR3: TGTGCCAGCAGCATCGAGACAGGCACTTTAGCGGGGTACTCGGGGACCCAGTACTTC.

The CDR3 sequence is CASNAQVASNYGYTF. The CDR3 DNA sequence: TGTGCCAGCAACGCCCAGGTAGCGAGTAACTATGGCTACACCTTC. The V call is TRBV6-5, the J call TRBJ1-2; D uncertain. There are 15 residues in the CDR3. The germline gives CDR1 MNHEY, CDR2 SVGAGI. The V and J ends lost 7 bases and 1 base respectively, with 16 bases between them.

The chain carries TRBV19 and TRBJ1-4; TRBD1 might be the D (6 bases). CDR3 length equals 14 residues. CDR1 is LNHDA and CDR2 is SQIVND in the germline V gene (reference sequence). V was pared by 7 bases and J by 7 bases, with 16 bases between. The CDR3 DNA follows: TGTGCCAGTACGGCCACAGGGCAACGTGAAAAACTGTTTTTT. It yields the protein CASTATGQREKLFF.

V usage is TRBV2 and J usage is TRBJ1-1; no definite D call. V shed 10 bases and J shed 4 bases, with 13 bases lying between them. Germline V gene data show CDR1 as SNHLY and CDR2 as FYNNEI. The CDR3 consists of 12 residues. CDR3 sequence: CATARLFTEAFF. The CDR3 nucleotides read TGTGCCACCGCCCGGTTGTTCACTGAAGCTTTCTTT.

The CDR3 spells CASSLPESMNTEAFF. In DNA, the CDR3 is TGTGCCAGCAGTTTACCGGAGTCTATGAACACTGAAGCTTTCTTT. The chain carries TRBV28 and TRBJ1-1; no definite D call. Trimming stripped 2 bases from V and 0 bases from J, with 10 bases between. The germline CDR1 and CDR2 sequences are MDHEN and SYDVKM. The CDR3 is 15 amino acids.

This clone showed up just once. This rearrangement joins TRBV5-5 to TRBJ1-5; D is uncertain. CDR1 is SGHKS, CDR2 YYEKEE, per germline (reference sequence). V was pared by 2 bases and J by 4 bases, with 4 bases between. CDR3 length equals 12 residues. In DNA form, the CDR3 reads TGTGCCAGCAGCTTCCTTAATCAGCCCCAGCATTTT. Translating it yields CASSFLNQPQHF.

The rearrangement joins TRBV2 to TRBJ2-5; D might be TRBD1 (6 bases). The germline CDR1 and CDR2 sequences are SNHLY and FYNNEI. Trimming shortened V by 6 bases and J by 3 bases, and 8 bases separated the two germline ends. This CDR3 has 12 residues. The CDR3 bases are TGTGCCAGCAGACACAGGGAAGAGACCCAGTACTTC. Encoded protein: CASRHREETQYF.

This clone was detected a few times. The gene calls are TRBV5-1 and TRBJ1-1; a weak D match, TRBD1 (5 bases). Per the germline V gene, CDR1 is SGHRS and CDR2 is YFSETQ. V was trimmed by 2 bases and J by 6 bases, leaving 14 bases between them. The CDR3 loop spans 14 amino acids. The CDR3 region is CASSLSTGRPEAFF. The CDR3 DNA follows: TGCGCCAGCAGCTTATCTACAGGCCGGCCTGAAGCTTTCTTT. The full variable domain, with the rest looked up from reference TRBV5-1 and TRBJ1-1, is KAGVTQTPRYLIKTRGQQVTLSCSPISGHRSVSWYQQTPGQGLQFLFEYFSETQRNKGNFPGRFSGRQFSNSRSEMNVSTLELGDSALYLCASSLSTGRPEAFFGQGTRLTVV.

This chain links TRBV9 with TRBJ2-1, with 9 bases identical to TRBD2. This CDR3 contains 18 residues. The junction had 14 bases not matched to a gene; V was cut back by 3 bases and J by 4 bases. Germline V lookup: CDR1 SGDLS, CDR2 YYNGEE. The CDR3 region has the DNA TGTGCCAGCAGCGGAGAGGGTAGCGGGGGCCCGGGGTACAATGAGCAGTTCTTC. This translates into CASSGEGSGGPGYNEQFF.

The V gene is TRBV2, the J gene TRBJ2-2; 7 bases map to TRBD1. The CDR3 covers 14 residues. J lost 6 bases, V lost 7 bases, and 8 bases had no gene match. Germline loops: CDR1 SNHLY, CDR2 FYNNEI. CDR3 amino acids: CASTLDRASGELFF. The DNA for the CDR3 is TGTGCCAGCACCCTTGACAGGGCCTCCGGGGAGCTGTTTTTT. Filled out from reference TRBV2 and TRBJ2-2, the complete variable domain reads EPEVTQTPSHQVTQMGQEVILRCVPISNHLYFYWYRQILGQKVEFLVSFYNNEISEKSEIFDDQFSVERPDGSNFTLKIRSTKLEDSAMYFCASTLDRASGELFFGEGSRLTVL.

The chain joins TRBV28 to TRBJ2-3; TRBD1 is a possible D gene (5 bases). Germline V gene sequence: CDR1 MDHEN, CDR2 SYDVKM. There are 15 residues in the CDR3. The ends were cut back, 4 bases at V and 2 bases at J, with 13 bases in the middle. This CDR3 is CASSSRQRYTDTQYF. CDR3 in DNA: TGTGCCAGCAGTTCACGACAGCGTTACACAGATACGCAGTATTTT.

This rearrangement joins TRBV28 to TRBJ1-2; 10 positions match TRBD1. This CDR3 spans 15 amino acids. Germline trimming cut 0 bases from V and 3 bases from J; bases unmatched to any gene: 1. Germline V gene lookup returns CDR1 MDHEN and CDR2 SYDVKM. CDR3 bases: TGTGCCAGCAGTTTATGGGACAGGGGGTACTATGGCTACACCTTC. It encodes CASSLWDRGYYGYTF.

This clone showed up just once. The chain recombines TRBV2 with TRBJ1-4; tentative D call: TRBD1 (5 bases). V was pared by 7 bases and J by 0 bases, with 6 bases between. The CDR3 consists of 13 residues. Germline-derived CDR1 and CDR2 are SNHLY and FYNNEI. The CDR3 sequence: CASKGTTNEKLFF. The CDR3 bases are TGTGCCAGCAAGGGGACAACTAATGAAAAACTGTTTTTT.